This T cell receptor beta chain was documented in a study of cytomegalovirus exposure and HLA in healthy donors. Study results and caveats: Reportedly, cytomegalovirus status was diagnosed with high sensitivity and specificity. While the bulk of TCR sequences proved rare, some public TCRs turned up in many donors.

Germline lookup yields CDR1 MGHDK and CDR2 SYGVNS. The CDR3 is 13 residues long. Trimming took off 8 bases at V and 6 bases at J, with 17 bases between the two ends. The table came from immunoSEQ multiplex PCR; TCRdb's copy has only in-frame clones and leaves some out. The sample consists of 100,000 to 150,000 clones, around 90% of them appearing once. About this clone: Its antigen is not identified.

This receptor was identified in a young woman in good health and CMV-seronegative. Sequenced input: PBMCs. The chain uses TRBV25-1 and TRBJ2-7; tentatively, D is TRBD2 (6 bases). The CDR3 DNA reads TGTGCCAGCCGGGACTTCGGACTGCGCGAGCAGTACTTC. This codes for CASRDFGLREQYF.